The present entry profiles one TCR beta chain with its context. Its antigen remains unidentified. Through a sample-barcoded 5' primer and a J-beta primer mix, a second PCR was run for roughly 6 to 12 cycles. Each cDNA was tagged by a template-switch adaptor containing 12 random nucleotides. In TCRdb, the 5' RACE reads were re-called with MiXCR into one record per CDR3 protein. The sample holds roughly 700,000 distinct CDR3 sequences, over 45% seen once. The data were taken from a study of blood T cells in healthy people across ages. Study findings and constraints: What prevented conclusive comparison of naive and antigen-experienced cells was that PBMCs were unsorted. TCR beta diversity correlated strongly with naive T cell percentage.

Germline assignment: CDR1 KGHSH and CDR2 LQKENI. The CDR3 is 15 amino acids. The sequence was collected from a woman aged 55 to 70 in good health. The sequenced material came from blood. This chain links TRBV18 with TRBJ2-4, with 9 bases identical to TRBD2. TRBJ2-7 matches the DNA end more closely, so the J call is doubtful. CDR3: CASSRKGTSPSEQYF. CDR3 nucleotide sequence: TGTGCCAGCTCACGCAAGGGGACTAGCCCTTCCGAGCAGTACTTC.